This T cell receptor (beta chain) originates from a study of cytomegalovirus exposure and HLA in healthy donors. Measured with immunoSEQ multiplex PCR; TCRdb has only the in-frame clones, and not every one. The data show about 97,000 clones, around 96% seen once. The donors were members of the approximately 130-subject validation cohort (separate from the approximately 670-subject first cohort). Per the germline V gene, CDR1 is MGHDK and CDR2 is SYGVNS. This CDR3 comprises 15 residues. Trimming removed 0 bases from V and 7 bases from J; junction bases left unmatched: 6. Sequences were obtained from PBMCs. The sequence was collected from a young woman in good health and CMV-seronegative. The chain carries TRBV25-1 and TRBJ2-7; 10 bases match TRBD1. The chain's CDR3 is CASSEYGTGEWEQYF. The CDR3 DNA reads TGTGCCAGCAGTGAATATGGGACAGGGGAGTGGGAGCAGTACTTC.